These T cell receptor beta chains were read from a single sample in a study of shared clonotypes between healthy human individuals. Clones were sequenced by immunoSEQ multiplex PCR, and TCRdb holds only the in-frame ones, with some missing. The table includes some 1.5 million clones, approximately 98% detected once. Sequenced sample: naive CD4+ T cells sorted from blood. Every receptor here comes from a young man in good health. The conserved cysteine and the conserved F or W are not part of the CDR3 here.

V: TRBV7-6; J: TRBJ2-1; CDR3: ASMEVGTSGSNEQF
V: TRBV28; J: TRBJ2-5; CDR3: ASPSRLGQETQY
V: TRBV2; J: TRBJ2-2; CDR3: ARRQGANTGELF
V: TRBV9; J: TRBJ2-5; CDR3: ASSVGTGGLVETQY
V: TRBV5-1; J: TRBJ2-7; CDR3: ASSPERRGSGYEQY
V: TRBV19; J: TRBJ2-1; CDR3: ASGPAGGNTYNEQF
V: TRBV19; J: TRBJ2-3; CDR3: ASSIGQDLRNTQY
V: TRBV19; J: TRBJ1-2; CDR3: ASRGSTVSLYGYT
V: TRBV29-1; J: TRBJ2-3; CDR3: SVIGTPLSTDTQY
V: TRBV7-2; J: TRBJ1-1; CDR3: ASSMVGNAEAF
V: TRBV18; J: TRBJ1-1; CDR3: ASGREGTEAF
V: TRBV20-1; J: TRBJ2-5; CDR3: SALRQTQY
V: TRBV19; J: TRBJ2-1; CDR3: ASSVRWGEQF
V: TRBV2; J: TRBJ2-7; CDR3: ASSGDGTSY
V: TRBV7-9; J: TRBJ1-2; CDR3: ASRPGQGIYGYT
V: TRBV5-4; J: TRBJ1-4; CDR3: ASSGSNEKLF
V: TRBV30; J: TRBJ1-5; CDR3: AWSVQGEQPQH
V: TRBV7-2; J: TRBJ2-7; CDR3: ASSRAGGEQY
V: TRBV20-1; J: TRBJ2-7; CDR3: SATLTGEQY
V: TRBV4-1; J: TRBJ1-2; CDR3: ASSQDDRVYGYT
V: TRBV5-1; J: TRBJ2-7; CDR3: ASSPLDSEYEQY
V: TRBV7-9; J: TRBJ1-2; CDR3: ASSLNGQGAAFT
V: TRBV18; J: TRBJ2-7; CDR3: ASSQGTGGLEEQY
V: TRBV10-3; J: TRBJ1-1; CDR3: AIEQNLNTEAF
V: TRBV5-8; J: TRBJ1-2; CDR3: ASSPAANYGYT
V: TRBV11-2; J: TRBJ2-1; CDR3: ATRGLAGGRRQF
V: TRBV14; J: TRBJ2-1; CDR3: ASSQESYNEQF
V: TRBV27; J: TRBJ2-3; CDR3: ASSLLVFRDSSTDTQY
V: TRBV2; J: TRBJ1-5; CDR3: ASSELEYSNQPQH
V: TRBV5-4; J: TRBJ2-5; CDR3: ASSPFGGGETSPTKETQY
V: TRBV28; J: TRBJ2-7; CDR3: ASTSPHEQY
V: TRBV5-4; J: TRBJ1-6; CDR3: ASRGMPNSPLH
V: TRBV29-1; J: TRBJ2-5; CDR3: SVEGGPHETQY
V: TRBV5-4; J: TRBJ2-5; CDR3: ASSSLGSAGEETQY
V: TRBV4-1; J: TRBJ1-5; CDR3: ASSQGKDRESNQPQH
V: TRBV28; J: TRBJ1-1; CDR3: ASSLRGRKAF
V: TRBV6-5; J: TRBJ2-5; CDR3: ASSRQSRETQY
V: TRBV5-4; J: TRBJ2-1; CDR3: ASSLGQEKYYNEQF
V: TRBV28; J: TRBJ1-1; CDR3: ASARRGTANTEAF
V: TRBV6-5; J: TRBJ1-5; CDR3: ATGVNNQPQH
V: TRBV5-1; J: TRBJ1-3; CDR3: ASSTGQLGNTIY
V: TRBV10-3; J: TRBJ2-1; CDR3: AITPGGVAEQF
V: TRBV2; J: TRBJ2-4; CDR3: ASSVNLAKNIQY
V: TRBV5-1; J: TRBJ2-2; CDR3: ASSLGGAVNTGELF
V: TRBV28; J: TRBJ1-5; CDR3: ASRIPGSNQPQH
V: TRBV9; J: TRBJ2-2; CDR3: ASSNKKRANTGELF
V: TRBV25-1; J: TRBJ2-7; CDR3: ASRSPGTGTYEQY
V: TRBV5-1; J: TRBJ2-3; CDR3: ASCGTGADTQY
V: TRBV5-1; J: TRBJ2-7; CDR3: ASSFGLAGDEQY
V: TRBV6-6; J: TRBJ2-1; CDR3: ASSYSTGPSSGEQF
V: TRBV27; J: TRBJ2-2; CDR3: ASRTQGAIWGELF
V: TRBV28; J: TRBJ1-5; CDR3: ASRISGGNQPQH
V: TRBV30; J: TRBJ2-1; CDR3: AWSPLAVRGQAEQF
V: TRBV11-2; J: TRBJ2-7; CDR3: ASSLVRDRTYEQY
V: TRBV18; J: TRBJ2-3; CDR3: ASSPGLAETDTQY